This TCR beta chain came from a study of regulatory T cells in long-lasting Graves disease. Per the germline V gene, CDR1 is SGHTA and CDR2 is FQGTGA. This CDR3 has 15 amino acids. J gave up 6 bases and V 5 bases, and 10 bases lay outside the gene matches. Sequencing libraries for TCR beta were prepared with iRepertoire HTBI primers and Arm-PCR of CDR3 regions. TCRdb itself ran the multiplex PCR reads through MiXCR, one entry per CDR3 protein. Among 650,000 to 700,000 distinct CDR3 sequences, about 30% were seen once, and the ten largest hold 35% to 55%. Time point meaning: persistent/refractory GD, antithyroid drugs over 5 years with positive TRAb. Following extraction of RNA from PBMCs, that RNA was used to make the TCR library.

The chain links TRBV7-3 to TRBJ2-1; TRBD1 agrees at 7 bases. The specimen comprised peripheral blood mononuclear cells (PBMCs), sampled when the disease was refractory, from a patient treated with antithyroid drugs. The TCR comes from a female donor with Graves disease. CDR3 sequence reads: CASSQRQGWSNEQFF. Here the CDR3 DNA reads TGTGCCAGCAGCCAACGACAGGGCTGGAGCAATGAGCAGTTCTTC.